Included here is one T cell receptor (beta chain) sequence, with context. The data belong to a study of blood T cell repertoires in COVID-19. Study-level background: Acute and convalescent COVID-19 samples came from the United States, Italy and Spain. Sources were T cells, B-cell-depleted T cells, or PBMCs; the material itself was cDNA or gDNA.

Assay: immunoSEQ multiplex PCR; the TCRdb copy retains only in-frame clones and omits some. The sample has around 150,000 clones, more than 65% seen once. Per the germline V gene, CDR1 is SGHRS and CDR2 is YFSETQ. The CDR3 is made up of 14 amino acids. Trimming left V 0 bases short and J 5 bases short, with 9 bases between. Sequences were obtained from peripheral blood. This receptor was obtained from a woman aged 80 or over with acute or convalescent COVID-19. The rearrangement uses TRBV5-1 and TRBJ2-1; D is uncertain. The DNA of the CDR3 is TGCGCCAGCAGCTTGGTTTATACAAACAATGAGCAGTTCTTC. Amino acid sequence: CASSLVYTNNEQFF.